The clone carrying this T cell receptor beta chain was picked up many times. TCRdb ran MiXCR on the RT-PCR reads and lists one entry per CDR3 protein. The repertoire has hundreds of thousands of distinct CDR3 sequences, 13% to 15% of them found once; the top ten carry 3.6%. CDR3 length: 13 residues. Looked up from germline, CDR1 is DFQATT and CDR2 is SNEGSKA (reference sequence). Sequencing was carried out using memory CD4+ T cells from blood. This chain links TRBV20-1 with TRBJ2-7; D might be TRBD1 (5 bases). This sequence originates from a female donor in good health, serving as a healthy control. In nucleotides, the CDR3 is TGCAGCGTGATGGGGCAGGTCTCCTACGAGCAGTACTTC. Residues: CSVMGQVSYEQYF.